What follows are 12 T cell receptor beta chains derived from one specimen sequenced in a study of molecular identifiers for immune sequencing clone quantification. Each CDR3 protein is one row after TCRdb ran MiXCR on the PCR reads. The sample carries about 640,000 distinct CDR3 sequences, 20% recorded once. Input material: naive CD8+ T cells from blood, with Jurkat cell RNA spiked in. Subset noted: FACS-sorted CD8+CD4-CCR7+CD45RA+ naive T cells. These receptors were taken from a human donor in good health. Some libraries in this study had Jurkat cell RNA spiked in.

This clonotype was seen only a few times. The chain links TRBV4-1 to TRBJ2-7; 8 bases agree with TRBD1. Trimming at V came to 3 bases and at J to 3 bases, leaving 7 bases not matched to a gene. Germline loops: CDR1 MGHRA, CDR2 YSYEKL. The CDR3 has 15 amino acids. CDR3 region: CASSHTGTGVYEQYF. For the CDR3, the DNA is TGCGCCAGCAGCCACACCGGGACAGGAGTCTACGAGCAGTACTTC.

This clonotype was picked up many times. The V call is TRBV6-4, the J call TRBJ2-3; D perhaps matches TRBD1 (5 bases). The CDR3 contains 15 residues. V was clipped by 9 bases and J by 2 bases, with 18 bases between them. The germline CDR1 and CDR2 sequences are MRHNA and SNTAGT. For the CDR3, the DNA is TGTGCCAGTCACACATCCAGGGATCACACAGATACGCAGTATTTT. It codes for CASHTSRDHTDTQYF.

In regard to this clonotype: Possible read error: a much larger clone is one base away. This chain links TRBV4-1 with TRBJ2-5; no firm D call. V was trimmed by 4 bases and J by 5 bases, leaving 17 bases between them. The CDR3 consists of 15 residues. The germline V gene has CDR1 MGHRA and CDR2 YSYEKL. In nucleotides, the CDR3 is TGCGCCAGCAGCCGAACCGGGTCCGCCATGGAGACCCAGTACTTC. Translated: CASSRTGSAMETQYF.

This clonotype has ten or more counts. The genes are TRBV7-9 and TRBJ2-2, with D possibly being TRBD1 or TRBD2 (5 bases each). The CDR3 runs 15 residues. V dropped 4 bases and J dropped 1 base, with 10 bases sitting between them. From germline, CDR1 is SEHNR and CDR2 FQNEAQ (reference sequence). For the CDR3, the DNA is TGTGCCAGCAGCTCGGGACGCCTGAACACCGGGGAGCTGTTTTTT. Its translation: CASSSGRLNTGELFF.

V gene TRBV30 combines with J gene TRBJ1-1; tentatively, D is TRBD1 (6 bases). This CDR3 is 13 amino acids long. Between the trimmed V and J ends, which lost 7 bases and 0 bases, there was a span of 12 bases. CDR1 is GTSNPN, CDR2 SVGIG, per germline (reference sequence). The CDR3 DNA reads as TGTGCCTCCGAGGGGGGCTTGAACACTGAAGCTTTCTTT. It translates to CASEGGLNTEAFF. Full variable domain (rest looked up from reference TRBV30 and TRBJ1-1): SQTIHQWPATLVQPVGSPLSLECTVEGTSNPNLYWYRQAAGRGLQLLFYSVGIGQISSEVPQNLSASRPQDRQFILSSKKLLLSDSGFYLCASEGGLNTEAFFGQGTRLTVV.

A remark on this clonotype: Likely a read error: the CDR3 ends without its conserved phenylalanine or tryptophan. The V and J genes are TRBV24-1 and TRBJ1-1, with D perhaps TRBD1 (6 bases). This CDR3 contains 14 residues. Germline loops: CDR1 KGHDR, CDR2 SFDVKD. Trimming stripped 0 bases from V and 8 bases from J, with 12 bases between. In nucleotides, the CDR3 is TGTGCCACCAGTGATTTGCCACAGGGTCTGGAAGCTTTCCTT. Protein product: CATSDLPQGLEAFL.

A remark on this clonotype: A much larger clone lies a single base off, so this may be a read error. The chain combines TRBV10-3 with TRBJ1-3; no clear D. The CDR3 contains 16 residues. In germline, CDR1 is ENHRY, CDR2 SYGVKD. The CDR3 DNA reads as TGTGCCGTCAGTGGCTCCGAGGGCGCGCTTGGAAACACCATATATTTT. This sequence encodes CAVSGSEGALGNTIYF.

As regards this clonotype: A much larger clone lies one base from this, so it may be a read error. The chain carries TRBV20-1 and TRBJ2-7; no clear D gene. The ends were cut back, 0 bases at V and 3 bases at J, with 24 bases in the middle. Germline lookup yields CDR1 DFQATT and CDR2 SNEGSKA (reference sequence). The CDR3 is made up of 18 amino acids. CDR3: CSARDSAKVAGKLYEQYF. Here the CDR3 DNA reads TGCAGTGCTAGAGATTCCGCTAAGGTAGCCGGAAAACTCTACGAGCAGTACTTC.

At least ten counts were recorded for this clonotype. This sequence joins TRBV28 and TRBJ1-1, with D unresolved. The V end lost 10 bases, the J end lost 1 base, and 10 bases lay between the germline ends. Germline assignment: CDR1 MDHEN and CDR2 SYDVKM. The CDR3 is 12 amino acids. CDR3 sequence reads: CATRDQNTEAFF. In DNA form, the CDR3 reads TGTGCCACCCGGGATCAGAACACTGAAGCTTTCTTT.

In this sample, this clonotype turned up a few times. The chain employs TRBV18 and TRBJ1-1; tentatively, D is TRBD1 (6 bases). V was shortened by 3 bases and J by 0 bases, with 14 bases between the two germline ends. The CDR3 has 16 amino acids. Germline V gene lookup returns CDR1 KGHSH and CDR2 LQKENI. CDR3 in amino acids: CASSPGGGLMNTEAFF. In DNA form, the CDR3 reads TGTGCCAGCTCACCGGGCGGGGGCCTCATGAACACTGAAGCTTTCTTT. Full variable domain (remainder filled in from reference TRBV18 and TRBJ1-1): NAGVMQNPRHLVRRRGQEARLRCSPMKGHSHVYWYRQLPEEGLKFMVYLQKENIIDESGMPKERFSAEFPKEGPSILRIQQVVRGDSAAYFCASSPGGGLMNTEAFFGQGTRLTVV.

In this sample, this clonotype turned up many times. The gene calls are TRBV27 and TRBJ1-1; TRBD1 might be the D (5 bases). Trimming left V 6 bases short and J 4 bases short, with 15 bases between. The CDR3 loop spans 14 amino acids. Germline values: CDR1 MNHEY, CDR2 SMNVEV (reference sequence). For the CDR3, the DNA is TGTGCCAGCAGATTCGTGGGGGGGGGCACTGAAGCTTTCTTT. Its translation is CASRFVGGGTEAFF.

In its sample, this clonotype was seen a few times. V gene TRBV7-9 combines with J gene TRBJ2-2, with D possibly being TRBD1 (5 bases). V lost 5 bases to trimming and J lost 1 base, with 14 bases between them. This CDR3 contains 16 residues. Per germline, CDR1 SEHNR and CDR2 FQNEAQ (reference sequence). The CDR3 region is CASSISQVGNTGELFF. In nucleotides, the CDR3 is TGTGCCAGCAGCATTTCACAGGTTGGGAACACCGGGGAGCTGTTTTTT. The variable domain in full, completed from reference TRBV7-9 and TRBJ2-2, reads DTGVSQNPRHKITKRGQNVTFRCDPISEHNRLYWYRQTLGQGPEFLTYFQNEAQLEKSRLLSDRFSAERPKGSFSTLEIQRTEQGDSAMYLCASSISQVGNTGELFFGEGSRLTVL.